This T cell receptor beta chain was recorded in a study of molecular identifiers for immune sequencing clone quantification. The CDR3 is 14 amino acids. Germline CDR1 reads LGHNA; CDR2 reads YNFKEQ. TCRdb re-derived calls from the PCR reads in MiXCR, one entry per CDR3 protein. The top ten clones hold roughly 0.9% of a sample with some 650,000 distinct CDR3 sequences, roughly 21% of them seen once. Only one count was recorded for this clonotype. This may arise from a read error, as a much more abundant clone is one base away. The sequenced sample was naive CD8+ T cells from blood, with Jurkat cell RNA spiked in. This sample's subset: FACS-sorted CD8+CD4-CCR7+CD45RA+ naive T cells. This TCR was sampled from a human donor in good health. Some libraries in this study had Jurkat cell RNA spiked in. The chain recombines TRBV4-2 with TRBJ2-1; maybe TRBD1 (5 bases). This chain's CDR3 is CASSYSGSYSEQFF. In DNA, the CDR3 is TGTGCCAGCAGCTATTCAGGGTCCTACAGTGAGCAGTTCTTC.